The 8 T cell receptor beta chains below all came from one sample that was sequenced in a study of Graves' ophthalmopathy and Graves' hyperthyroidism. Amplified material comprised TCR beta CDR3 regions derived from RNA transcripts. HTBI-primed RT-PCR formed the first round, and a multiplex PCR formed the second. TCRdb processed the multiplex PCR reads anew with MiXCR; each CDR3 protein has one entry. The sample holds 300,000 to 400,000 distinct CDR3 sequences, 17% seen once. Material for sequencing was peripheral blood. Receptors were obtained from an adult man with Graves' ophthalmopathy.

This clonotype has a count of ten or more. The rearrangement links TRBV6-5 to TRBJ1-5, with D unclear. V gave up 0 bases and J gave up 0 bases, with 9 bases separating them. This CDR3 comprises 16 residues. Germline CDR1 and CDR2: MNHEY and SVGAGI. In DNA form, the CDR3 reads TGTGCCAGCAGTTACTCTCGTAGGAATAGCAATCAGCCCCAGCATTTT. As protein: CASSYSRRNSNQPQHF.

As for this clonotype: This may come from a read error, since a much larger clone is one base off. The genes are TRBV24-1 and TRBJ1-3; tentatively, D is TRBD1 (6 bases). Germline V lookup: CDR1 KGHDR, CDR2 SFDVKD. Trimming shortened V by 4 bases and J by 0 bases, and 12 bases separated the two germline ends. This CDR3 has 16 residues. The CDR3 protein is CATSDLGQFSGNTIYF. The CDR3 nucleotides are TGTGCCACCAGTGACCTTGGACAGTTCTCTGGAAACACCATATATTTT.

The chain has TRBV7-8 and TRBJ2-7; D is uncertain. V was pared by 2 bases and J by 3 bases, with 14 bases between. Per germline, CDR1 SGHVS and CDR2 FQNEAQ. The CDR3 has 15 residues. In DNA, the CDR3 is TGTGCCAGCAGCTTACAGTCAGGTATCGGCTACGAGCAGTACTTC. Translation: CASSLQSGIGYEQYF.

This clonotype was recorded many times. This rearrangement joins TRBV3-1 to TRBJ2-7, with 8 bases matching TRBD2. CDR1 and CDR2 from the germline V gene are LGHDT and YNNKEL (reference sequence). With 3 bases clipped from V and 5 bases from J, the junction kept 6 bases outside the gene matches. The CDR3 is 14 residues long. CDR3: CASSHNPGRDEQYF. The CDR3 DNA sequence: TGTGCCAGCAGCCACAACCCCGGGAGGGACGAGCAGTACTTC.

The chain carries TRBV4-2 and TRBJ1-6, with 7 bases matching TRBD1. After removal of 0 bases from V and 7 bases from J, the junction contained 3 bases not matched to a gene. This CDR3 spans 15 amino acids. Germline V gene lookup returns CDR1 LGHNA and CDR2 YNFKEQ. The CDR3 loop reads CASSQEGTENSPLHF. In DNA, the CDR3 is TGTGCCAGCAGCCAAGAGGGGACAGAAAATTCACCCCTCCACTTT.

This clonotype was recorded at least ten times. The CDR3 coding sequence is TGTGCCAGCAGAGCGTTGGGGGGGCCTTCGGAGACCCAGTACTTC. The encoded protein is CASRALGGPSETQYF. The rearrangement uses TRBV7-2 and TRBJ2-5, with a weak D call TRBD2 (7 bases). V was trimmed by 6 bases and J by 5 bases, leaving 19 bases between them. This CDR3 has 15 amino acids. Germline assignment: CDR1 SGHTA and CDR2 FQGNSA.

The chain links TRBV2 to TRBJ2-3, with TRBD2 matching 10 bases. The CDR3 contains 15 residues. From germline, CDR1 is SNHLY and CDR2 FYNNEI. V lost 5 bases, J lost 4 bases, and 6 bases stayed unmatched. CDR3 protein: CASSNSGGSADTQYF. CDR3 bases: TGTGCCAGCAGTAATAGCGGGGGGTCAGCAGATACGCAGTATTTT.

The sample holds a few counts of this clonotype. This sequence joins TRBV30 and TRBJ2-5, with 12 bases identical to TRBD2. The germline V gene encodes CDR1 GTSNPN and CDR2 SVGIG (reference sequence). V lost 0 bases, J lost 2 bases, and 10 bases stayed unmatched. The CDR3 covers 18 residues. The CDR3 is CAWSVNWGLAGGQETQYF. CDR3 DNA sequence: TGTGCCTGGAGTGTAAACTGGGGGCTAGCGGGGGGGCAAGAGACCCAGTACTTC.